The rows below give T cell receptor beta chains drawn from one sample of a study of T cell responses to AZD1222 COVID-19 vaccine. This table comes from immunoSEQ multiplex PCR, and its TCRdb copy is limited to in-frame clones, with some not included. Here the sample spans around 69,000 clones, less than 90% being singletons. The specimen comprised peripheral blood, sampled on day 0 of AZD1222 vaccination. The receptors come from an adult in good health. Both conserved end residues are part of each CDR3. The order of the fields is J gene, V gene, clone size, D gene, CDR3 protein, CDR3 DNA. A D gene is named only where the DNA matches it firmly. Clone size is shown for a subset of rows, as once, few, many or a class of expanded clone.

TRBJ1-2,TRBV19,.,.,CASTRGGAGYGYTF,TGTGCCAGTACCCGTGGGGGGGCAGGCTATGGCTACACCTTC
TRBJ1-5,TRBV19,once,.,CASSTSGYSNQPQHF,TGTGCCAGTAGTACTTCCGGGTATAGCAATCAGCCCCAGCATTTT
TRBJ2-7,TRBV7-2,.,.,CASSNRGGYEQYF,TGTGCCAGCAGCAATAGGGGGGGCTACGAGCAGTACTTC
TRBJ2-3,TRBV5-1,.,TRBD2,CASSLGLAGGHTDTQYF,TGCGCCAGCAGCTTGGGATTAGCGGGGGGCCATACAGATACGCAGTATTTT
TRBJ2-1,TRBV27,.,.,CASSLRQVYNEQFF,TGTGCCAGCAGTTTACGACAGGTCTACAATGAGCAGTTCTTC
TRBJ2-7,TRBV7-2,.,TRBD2,CASSPRGGDGEQYF,TGTGCCAGCAGCCCTCGGGGAGGGGATGGCGAGCAGTACTTC
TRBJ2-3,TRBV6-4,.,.,CASSATGTDTQYF,TGTGCCAGCAGCGCAACTGGCACAGATACGCAGTATTTT
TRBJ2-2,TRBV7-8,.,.,CASSLQIARGGTGELFF,TGTGCCAGCAGCTTACAAATCGCCAGGGGGGGCACCGGGGAGCTGTTTTTT
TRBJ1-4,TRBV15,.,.,CATSRGGAVSGKLFF,TGTGCCACCAGCAGAGGTGGGGCGGTATCGGGAAAACTGTTTTTT
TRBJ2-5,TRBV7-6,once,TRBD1,CASSPDRVAETQYF,TGTGCCAGCAGCCCCGACAGGGTTGCGGAGACCCAGTACTTC
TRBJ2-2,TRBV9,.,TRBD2,CASSVGGTSGPGELFF,TGTGCCAGCAGCGTAGGGGGGACTAGCGGTCCCGGGGAGCTGTTTTTT
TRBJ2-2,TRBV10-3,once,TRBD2,CAIKKERGGTGELFF,TGTGCCATCAAGAAGGAACGCGGGGGGACCGGGGAGCTGTTTTTT
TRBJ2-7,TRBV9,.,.,CASSVSPSYEQYF,TGTGCCAGCAGCGTGTCCCCCAGCTACGAGCAGTACTTC
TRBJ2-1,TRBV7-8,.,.,CASSLEIPQSSYNEQFF,TGTGCCAGCAGCCTAGAGATTCCACAGTCCTCCTACAATGAGCAGTTCTTC
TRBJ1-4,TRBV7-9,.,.,CASSLDSGGEKLFF,TGTGCCAGCAGCTTAGATTCCGGGGGTGAAAAACTGTTTTTT
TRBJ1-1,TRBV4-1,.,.,CASSQDLLAEAFF,TGCGCCAGCAGCCAAGATCTACTCGCTGAAGCTTTCTTT